The rows below give T cell receptor beta chains drawn from one sample of a study of liver allograft versus peripheral blood T cells. In TCRdb, the reads were re-called with MiXCR into one record per CDR3 protein. The table records approximately 12,000 distinct CDR3 sequences, under 30% of them present only once. The receptors shown here come from a human patient who had a liver transplant. The graft donor may be the source of some T cells. Both conserved end residues are part of each CDR3.

v_call: TRBV6-5; j_call: TRBJ1-5; cdr3_aa: CASSGGIGQPQHF
v_call: TRBV12-3/TRBV12-4; j_call: TRBJ1-2; cdr3_aa: CASSPQTEGKDGYTF
v_call: TRBV7-9; j_call: TRBJ1-3; cdr3_aa: CASSLPGGNTIYF
v_call: TRBV6-6; j_call: TRBJ1-2; cdr3_aa: CASSYPSGYTF
v_call: TRBV30; j_call: TRBJ1-3; cdr3_aa: CAWSTPGGASGNTIYF
v_call: TRBV28; j_call: TRBJ2-7; cdr3_aa: CASASPYSYEQYF
v_call: TRBV6-1; j_call: TRBJ1-5; cdr3_aa: CATKSGNNQPQHF
v_call: TRBV7-9; j_call: TRBJ2-3; cdr3_aa: CASSSTSTDTQYF
v_call: TRBV18; j_call: TRBJ2-7; cdr3_aa: CASSTGQGSSYEQYF
v_call: TRBV12-3/TRBV12-4; j_call: TRBJ1-1; cdr3_aa: CASSPLIMNTEAFF
v_call: TRBV27; j_call: TRBJ1-2; cdr3_aa: CASSHGQGSNYGYTF
v_call: TRBV5-6; j_call: TRBJ2-6; cdr3_aa: CASSLGVSGANVLTF
v_call: TRBV19; j_call: TRBJ1-1; cdr3_aa: CASINAKNTEAFF
v_call: TRBV27; j_call: TRBJ1-1; cdr3_aa: CASSSPGGNTEAFF
v_call: TRBV19; j_call: TRBJ2-1; cdr3_aa: CASTPSSYNEQFF
v_call: TRBV27; j_call: TRBJ1-2; cdr3_aa: CASKQTGTAYGYTF